The 10 T cell receptor beta chains below were found in one sample sequenced in a study of cytomegalovirus exposure and HLA in healthy donors. Primers for the PCR totalled 60 Vbeta and 13 Jbeta. Sequencing was performed with immunoSEQ multiplex PCR; in TCRdb, only in-frame clones are kept and a portion is missing. The table lists about 140,000 clones, about 80% of them singletons. Sequencing was performed on PBMCs. The source of these receptors is a man aged 30 to 39 in good health.

The gene calls are TRBV29-1 and TRBJ2-5; D is perhaps TRBD2 (5 bases). Germline V gene lookup returns CDR1 SQVTM and CDR2 ANQGSEA. The V end was cut by 5 bases, the J end by 3 bases, with 16 bases between. The CDR3 runs 14 residues. The CDR3 is CSVLRGGRKETQYF. The CDR3, as DNA: TGCAGCGTTCTAAGAGGAGGACGAAAAGAGACCCAGTACTTC.

The sample holds a few counts of this clone. This chain links TRBV6-1 with TRBJ1-5; possible D gene TRBD1, 5 bases. CDR1 MNHNS and CDR2 SASEGT come from the germline V gene. CDR3 length: 14 residues. The V and J ends lost 5 bases and 14 bases respectively, with 22 bases between them. CDR3 in DNA: TGTGCCAGCAGTAAAACCCTTAGCGGGGCTTTGGAGCATTTT. Translated, it gives CASSKTLSGALEHF.

This clone was picked up one time. V and J are TRBV6-4 and TRBJ2-2, with 11 positions matching TRBD2. The CDR3 is made up of 14 amino acids. Losses at the gene ends were 6 bases for V and 6 bases for J; bases not matched to a gene: 3. Looked up from germline, CDR1 is MRHNA and CDR2 is SNTAGT. This chain's CDR3 is CASRLAGVAGELFF. In DNA form, the CDR3 reads TGTGCCAGCAGACTAGCGGGAGTCGCCGGGGAGCTGTTTTTT.

This clone appeared once. The CDR3: CASRAGGYNEQFF. The CDR3 coding sequence is TGTGCCAGCAGAGCGGGAGGGTACAATGAGCAGTTCTTC. The chain is built from TRBV25-1 and TRBJ2-1; 10 bases align to TRBD2. The germline V gene encodes CDR1 MGHDK and CDR2 SYGVNS. This CDR3 region has 13 residues. J was trimmed by 4 bases and V by 6 bases; bases with no gene match: 0.

V is TRBV11-2 and J is TRBJ2-1; D remains ambiguous. The CDR3 consists of 15 residues. V lost 7 bases, J lost 4 bases, and 17 bases lay in between. Germline CDR1 and CDR2: SGHAT and FQNNGV. The CDR3 loop is CASMVSSYYYNEQFF. In DNA form, the CDR3 reads TGTGCCAGCATGGTCAGCTCCTACTATTACAATGAGCAGTTCTTC.

This clone was seen only a few times. This sequence joins TRBV27 and TRBJ2-7; perhaps TRBD2 as D (6 bases). The V gene's germline CDR1 is MNHEY and CDR2 SMNVEV (reference sequence). With 10 bases removed from V and 0 bases from J, the gap between germline ends came to 13 bases. The length of the CDR3 is 13 residues. CDR3 residues: CATARDGSYEQYF. CDR3 coding DNA: TGTGCCACCGCGCGGGACGGCTCCTACGAGCAGTACTTC.

Only one count was recorded for this clone. This chain connects TRBV6-1 to TRBJ2-7, with 8 positions matching TRBD1. V dropped 6 bases and J dropped 6; count of bases not matched to a gene: 7. The CDR3 length is 13 residues. Germline V gene sequence: CDR1 MNHNS, CDR2 SASEGT. CDR3 sequence reads: CASREQTGVEQYF. In DNA, the CDR3 is TGTGCCAGCAGGGAACAGACAGGGGTCGAGCAGTACTTC.

The V call is TRBV4-2, the J call TRBJ2-3; D uncertain. The CDR3 sequence is 13 residues long. V dropped 4 bases and J dropped 0 bases, with 5 bases sitting between them. Germline V gives CDR1 LGHNA, CDR2 YNFKEQ. CDR3 bases: TGTGCCAGCAGCCCCCCTAGCACAGATACGCAGTATTTT. The encoded protein is CASSPPSTDTQYF.

V is TRBV9 and J is TRBJ2-7; D remains unclear. V lost 4 bases to trimming and J lost 1 base, with 15 bases between them. This CDR3 is built from 15 residues. The V gene's germline CDR1 is SGDLS and CDR2 YYNGEE. CDR3 nucleotide sequence: TGTGCCAGCAGCTCCTCGGGTGCAACTTCCTACGAGCAGTACTTC. Translation gives CASSSSGATSYEQYF.

Here the CDR3 DNA reads TGTGCCAGCAGCCCCCCGGTTAGCGGGACCTACGAGCAGTACTTC. Its protein is CASSPPVSGTYEQYF. J is TRBJ2-7 and V is TRBV7-6, with 8 bases lining up with TRBD2. The V segment lost 5 bases and the J segment 2 bases; nucleotides outside the gene matches: 8. Germline values: CDR1 SGHVS, CDR2 FNYEAQ. The length of the CDR3 is 15 residues.